A selection of T cell receptor beta chains follows, all from one sample in a study of PD-1 blockade in classical Hodgkin lymphoma. Clones were read by immunoSEQ multiplex PCR, and TCRdb kept only the in-frame ones, dropping some. The sample gives 28,000 or so clones, around 64% of which show up once; about an eighth is in the top ten. Specimen: peripheral blood mononuclear cells (PBMCs), collected before the second cycle of nivolumab. The receptor set was obtained from a human donor with classical Hodgkin lymphoma. Both conserved end residues are part of each CDR3. Each record gives: V gene, CDR3 protein.

TRBV4-3	CASTPGSGSVYTQYF
TRBV5-1	CASSLQVGANEQFF
TRBV2	CASAGNLRKNIQYF
TRBV30	CARLGEAGANVLTF
TRBV19	CASKEFNAGELFF
TRBV28	CASSREQGVWSEQYF
TRBV5-4	CASRRGSPYGYTF
TRBV7-9	CASSLTTLETQYF
TRBV4-3	CASSQAPGSGNTIYF
TRBV19	CASSIWGAAEQFF
TRBV30	CAWRDRRVEGYTF
TRBV11-3	CASSTTSGGPPGPTDTQYF
TRBV11-3	CASSMTGGPNTEAFF
TRBV18	CASSQGTSDYEQYF
TRBV27	CASSSRGQGNIQYF
TRBV19	CASSMGDLGYSNQPQHF
TRBV5-1	CASSPQDLSYEQYF
TRBV7-9	CASSLAGLARAGELFF
TRBV9	CASSFGDRNQPQHF
TRBV5-1	CASSLTARSPQYF
TRBV9	CASSVEGGRLEETQYF
TRBV19	CASSIAGEGYEQYF
TRBV27	CASSLVSWVTGELFF
TRBV7-2	CASSLVGTSGMTDTQYF
TRBV5-6	CASSLNLGRDASTYEQYF
TRBV7-2	CASSGRTGGNQPQHF
TRBV7-9	CASSLTRESDTQYF
TRBV4-2	CASSHAPSGSTDTQYF
TRBV20-1	CSARLTDTQYF
TRBV6-1	CASSEDRDQYF
TRBV30	CAWSQGQGAWGNTIYF
TRBV19	CATPLPGFSGNTIYF
TRBV6-6	CASSQAFGDEQFF
TRBV2	CASSGQGAYEQYF
TRBV18	CASSPSSGNYEQYF
TRBV12-5	CASGFGGPQHF
TRBV7-2	CASSLAGTGNEKLFF